A single sample gave rise to the 28 T cell receptor beta chains below, sequenced in a study of T cells in localized non-small cell lung cancer. Only in-frame clones appear in the TCRdb table, and some are missing; sequencing was by immunoSEQ multiplex PCR. The sample lists tens of thousands of clones, approximately 88% seen once, with over 12% in the top ten. This material consisted of peripheral blood, taken before any cancer treatment. All receptors come from a man between 35 and 75 years old with stage I squamous cell lung carcinoma.

The CDR3 DNA sequence: TGTGCCAGCAGCTTAAACGCTCGGTCGGAGCAGTTCTTC. This sequence encodes CASSLNARSEQFF. The chain recombines TRBV7-3 with TRBJ2-1; D is unclear. The germline V gene has CDR1 SGHTA and CDR2 FQGTGA. Trimming stripped 1 base from V and 10 bases from J, with 11 bases between. The CDR3 covers 13 residues.

This rearrangement joins TRBV4-1 to TRBJ1-5; 9 nucleotides line up with TRBD1. CDR3 size: 15 residues. The ends lost 4 bases at V and 6 bases at J; junction bases unmatched: 7. Germline V gives CDR1 MGHRA, CDR2 YSYEKL. The CDR3 DNA is TGCGCCAGCAGCCGGGGACAGGGCACAGCTCAGCCCCAGCATTTT. Translated, it gives CASSRGQGTAQPQHF.

This chain joins TRBV7-8 and TRBJ2-3; TRBD2 agrees at 7 bases. Germline lookup yields CDR1 SGHVS and CDR2 FQNEAQ. V lost 5 bases and J lost 2; bases outside the gene matches: 13. The CDR3 loop spans 17 amino acids. The CDR3 reads CASSPQWASGLTDTQYF. CDR3 in DNA: TGTGCCAGCAGCCCCCAGTGGGCTAGCGGCCTCACAGATACGCAGTATTTT. Using reference TRBV7-8 and TRBJ2-3 for the parts outside the CDR3, the full variable domain is GAGVSQSPRYKVAKRGQDVALRCDPISGHVSLFWYQQALGQGPEFLTYFQNEAQLDKSGLPSDRFFAERPEGSVSTLKIQRTQQEDSAVYLCASSPQWASGLTDTQYFGPGTRLTVL.

This clone has just a few counts. The chain is built from TRBV18 and TRBJ1-1, with TRBD1 as a possible D gene (6 bases). The CDR3 sequence is 17 residues long. Germline V lookup: CDR1 KGHSH, CDR2 LQKENI. V was pared by 6 bases and J by 0 bases, with 20 bases between. The CDR3 nucleotides are TGTGCCAGCTCCCTTACTGAAGGGGGACTTATGAACACTGAAGCTTTCTTT. Protein: CASSLTEGGLMNTEAFF.

This chain uses TRBV6-1 with TRBJ2-3, with D maybe TRBD1 (6 bases). CDR1 MNHNS and CDR2 SASEGT come from the germline V gene. With 6 bases removed from V and 4 bases from J, the gap between germline ends came to 11 bases. CDR3 length: 13 amino acids. The CDR3 nucleotides are TGTGCCAGCAGCAGACAGGTTGCAGATACGCAGTATTTT. It yields the protein CASSRQVADTQYF.

The chain uses TRBV11-2 and TRBJ2-5; TRBD2 matches 8 bases. The CDR3 spans 18 residues. Unmatched junction bases numbered 18, after V lost 4 bases and J lost 5 bases. Germline V CDR1 and CDR2: SGHAT, FQNNGV. In DNA form, the CDR3 reads TGTGCCAGCAGCTCCGCCTCCTTCTTAGCGGGGCGCGGGGAGACCCAGTACTTC. This translates into CASSSASFLAGRGETQYF.

The V call is TRBV20-1, the J call TRBJ2-5; D gene ambiguous. Per germline, CDR1 DFQATT and CDR2 SNEGSKA (reference sequence). The CDR3 is 11 amino acids. Trimming removed 3 bases at V and 6 bases at J, with 8 bases between. The CDR3: CSASARQTQYF. CDR3 in DNA: TGCAGTGCTAGTGCACGACAGACCCAGTACTTC.

J is TRBJ2-1 and V is TRBV5-4; D is perhaps TRBD1 (6 bases). Germline values: CDR1 SGHNT, CDR2 YYREEE (reference sequence). Trimming removed 2 bases from V and 8 bases from J, with 17 bases in between. CDR3 length: 15 residues. Here the CDR3 reads CASSFQVGQGYEQFF. Written as DNA, the CDR3 is TGTGCCAGCAGCTTTCAAGTTGGTCAGGGGTATGAGCAGTTCTTC.

The table lists this clone with a count of one. This chain links TRBV5-1 with TRBJ2-2; TRBD1 might be the D (6 bases). Germline V gene sequence: CDR1 SGHRS, CDR2 YFSETQ. The CDR3 is made up of 15 amino acids. V gave up 1 base and J gave up 2 bases, with 9 bases separating them. The CDR3 DNA reads as TGCGCCAGCAGCTTGAGACAGGACAACACCGGGGAGCTGTTTTTT. Amino acids: CASSLRQDNTGELFF.

V gene TRBV6-1 combines with J gene TRBJ1-4, with 7 bases that match TRBD1. Trimming took 6 bases from V and 8 from J; bases not matched to a gene: 9. The germline V gene encodes CDR1 MNHNS and CDR2 SASEGT. The CDR3 has 14 residues. This CDR3 is CASSTTGTGEKLFF. The CDR3, as DNA: TGTGCCAGCAGCACGACAGGGACTGGGGAAAAACTGTTTTTT.

The chain links TRBV14 to TRBJ2-5; D gene unclear. This CDR3 comprises 12 residues. With 0 bases removed from V and 6 bases from J, the gap between germline ends came to 5 bases. Germline CDR1 SGHDN, CDR2 FVKESK. CDR3 in amino acids: CASSQDRKTQYF. CDR3 in DNA: TGTGCCAGCAGCCAAGATAGGAAGACCCAGTACTTC.

Only one count was recorded for this clone. The V call is TRBV28, the J call TRBJ1-4; TRBD1 is a possible D gene (6 bases). The CDR3 consists of 15 residues. Germline values: CDR1 MDHEN, CDR2 SYDVKM. V was pared by 5 bases and J by 8 bases, with 18 bases between. CDR3 DNA sequence: TGTGCCAGCAGTCCCCGGACAGCCGCCGGGGAAAAACTGTTTTTT. Translation gives CASSPRTAAGEKLFF.

The count of this clone is one. CDR3 loop: CASRRDDYGYTF. The CDR3 region has the DNA TGTGCCAGCAGAAGAGATGACTATGGCTACACCTTC. The chain is built from TRBV6-5 and TRBJ1-2; D is ambiguous. The CDR3 extends over 12 amino acids. The V and J ends lost 6 bases and 3 bases respectively, with 8 bases between them. CDR1 and CDR2 (germline): MNHEY, SVGAGI.

The rearrangement links TRBV6-5 to TRBJ2-7; no clear D. The CDR3 covers 11 residues. Germline lookup yields CDR1 MNHEY and CDR2 SVGAGI. The V end lost 6 bases, the J end lost 0 bases, and 3 bases lay between the germline ends. The CDR3 protein is CASRDSYEQYF. The CDR3 nucleotides read TGTGCCAGCAGGGACTCCTACGAGCAGTACTTC.

V gene TRBV10-3 combines with J gene TRBJ1-3, with D unresolved. Germline CDR1 ENHRY, CDR2 SYGVKD. V was cut by 6 bases and J by 0 bases, with 9 bases left in between. The CDR3 loop spans 14 amino acids. CDR3 loop: CAIRALSSGNTIYF. The CDR3 region has the DNA TGTGCCATCAGGGCCCTGAGCTCTGGAAACACCATATATTTT.

The chain employs TRBV5-5 and TRBJ1-2; D not certain. The CDR3 has 15 amino acids. The V end lost 5 bases, the J end lost 4 bases, and 18 bases lay between the germline ends. CDR1 SGHKS and CDR2 YYEKEE come from the germline V gene (reference sequence). In DNA form, the CDR3 reads TGTGCCAGCAGTCCGGCGGGCTATTTCTCCTATGGCTACACCTTC. It codes for CASSPAGYFSYGYTF.

The chain links TRBV5-5 to TRBJ1-1, with D possibly TRBD1 on 5 matching bases. CDR3 length: 14 amino acids. Looked up from germline, CDR1 is SGHKS and CDR2 is YYEKEE (reference sequence). V lost 5 bases to trimming and J lost 6 bases, with 17 bases between them. This CDR3 reads CASSLGTPGAEAFF. The DNA for the CDR3 is TGTGCCAGCAGTCTCGGGACCCCCGGGGCTGAAGCTTTCTTT.

The chain recombines TRBV5-1 with TRBJ2-3; D is unclear. Trimming removed 0 bases from V and 5 bases from J, with 13 bases in between. Germline values: CDR1 SGHRS, CDR2 YFSETQ. This CDR3 spans 15 amino acids. CDR3: CASSLAGGVRDTQYF. The CDR3 region has the DNA TGCGCCAGCAGCTTGGCTGGTGGGGTAAGAGATACGCAGTATTTT. Based on the CDR3 plus reference TRBV5-1 and TRBJ2-3, the full variable domain is KAGVTQTPRYLIKTRGQQVTLSCSPISGHRSVSWYQQTPGQGLQFLFEYFSETQRNKGNFPGRFSGRQFSNSRSEMNVSTLELGDSALYLCASSLAGGVRDTQYFGPGTRLTVL.

The chain couples TRBV18 to TRBJ1-4; perhaps TRBD1 as D (5 bases). The length of the CDR3 is 16 residues. Germline V CDR1 and CDR2: KGHSH, LQKENI. V was cut by 3 bases and J by 3 bases, with 14 bases left in between. This CDR3 reads CASSPIRRGANEKLFF. Here the CDR3 DNA reads TGTGCCAGCTCACCCATCAGGAGGGGAGCTAATGAAAAACTGTTTTTT.

This clone was detected once. The chain carries TRBV7-2 and TRBJ2-1; 10 positions match TRBD2. The J segment lost 5 bases and the V segment lost 2 bases, leaving 6 bases of the junction unmatched. The V gene's germline CDR1 is SGHTA and CDR2 FQGNSA. The length of the CDR3 is 16 residues. CDR3 amino acids: CASSLFSGGENNEQFF. The CDR3 region has the DNA TGTGCCAGCAGCTTATTCAGCGGGGGGGAGAACAATGAGCAGTTCTTC.

The chain joins TRBV5-1 to TRBJ1-5; tentative D call: TRBD1 (6 bases). The CDR3 sequence is 16 residues long. V shed 2 bases and J shed 4 bases, with 16 bases lying between them. Germline assignment: CDR1 SGHRS and CDR2 YFSETQ. CDR3 sequence reads: CASSLGPTGINQPQHF. In nucleotides, the CDR3 is TGCGCCAGCAGCTTAGGGCCCACAGGGATAAATCAGCCCCAGCATTTT.

The chain combines TRBV14 with TRBJ1-4, with D hard to call. V shed 0 bases and J shed 4 bases, with 9 bases lying between them. The CDR3 has 15 residues. The germline V gene has CDR1 SGHDN and CDR2 FVKESK. CDR3 in amino acids: CASSQEGGYNEKLFF. For the CDR3, the DNA is TGTGCCAGCAGCCAAGAAGGAGGTTATAATGAAAAACTGTTTTTT.

V and J are TRBV11-2 and TRBJ1-4; 7 nucleotides line up with TRBD1. The CDR3 is 12 residues long. CDR1 is SGHAT, CDR2 FQNNGV, per germline. V shed 8 bases, J shed 5 bases, and the junction held 2 bases outside the gene matches. CDR3 residues: CASRDRNEKLFF. The CDR3 nucleotides read TGTGCCAGCCGGGACAGAAATGAAAAACTGTTTTTT.

The genes are TRBV14 and TRBJ1-5; TRBD1 matches 9 bases. The CDR3 extends over 13 amino acids. The V gene end was trimmed by 6 bases and the J gene end by 9 bases; junction bases not matched to a gene: 6. Germline CDR1 is SGHDN and CDR2 is FVKESK. CDR3 in DNA: TGTGCCAGCAGTCGGACAGGGGAGAGGCCCCAGCATTTT. Translated: CASSRTGERPQHF.

The chain combines TRBV9 with TRBJ2-1; 13 bases line up with TRBD2. The CDR3 contains 19 residues. J gave up 5 bases and V 4 bases, and 15 bases lay outside the gene matches. CDR1 and CDR2 (germline): SGDLS, YYNGEE. CDR3 protein: CASSSQVTSGGRGHNEQFF. CDR3 sequence (DNA): TGTGCCAGCAGCTCGCAGGTGACTAGCGGGGGGCGGGGACACAATGAGCAGTTCTTC.

J is TRBJ2-5 and V is TRBV29-1; D is uncertain. Germline loops: CDR1 SQVTM, CDR2 ANQGSEA. V gave up 8 bases and J gave up 7 bases, with 5 bases separating them. The CDR3 length is 8 residues. CDR3 residues: CSSGTQYF. The CDR3 coding sequence is TGCAGCTCCGGGACCCAGTACTTC.

The V gene is TRBV7-2, the J gene TRBJ1-5; D may be TRBD1 (5 bases). Between the trimmed V and J ends, which lost 0 bases and 8 bases, there was a span of 11 bases. The CDR3 consists of 14 residues. The germline V gene has CDR1 SGHTA and CDR2 FQGNSA. CDR3 protein: CASSLAGGVKPQHF. CDR3 sequence (DNA): TGTGCCAGCAGCTTAGCGGGGGGGGTCAAGCCCCAGCATTTT. The variable domain in full, completed from reference TRBV7-2 and TRBJ1-5, reads GAGVSQSPSNKVTEKGKDVELRCDPISGHTALYWYRQSLGQGLEFLIYFQGNSAPDKSGLPSDRFSAERTGGSVSTLTIQRTQQEDSAVYLCASSLAGGVKPQHFGDGTRLSIL.

This clone was seen just once. This sequence joins TRBV2 and TRBJ1-4; D ambiguous. Germline CDR1 reads SNHLY; CDR2 reads FYNNEI. The CDR3 covers 12 residues. V was cut by 2 bases and J by 4 bases, with 2 bases left in between. For the CDR3, the DNA is TGTGCCAGCAGTGAATTTAATGAAAAACTGTTTTTT. This translates into CASSEFNEKLFF.